These T cell receptor beta chains were read from a single sample in a study of T cells in Graves' hyperthyroidism and ophthalmopathy. TCRdb re-called the multiplex PCR reads with MiXCR, one entry per CDR3 protein. The sample includes 450,000 to 600,000 distinct CDR3 sequences, about 14% of them seen just once. The sequenced material came from blood. All receptors come from a woman aged 40 to 50 with Graves' hyperthyroidism. Both conserved end residues are part of each CDR3. Each record gives: CDR3 length, clone size, J gene, D gene, V gene, CDR3 DNA, CDR3 protein. The D gene is left open where the match is weak. Clone sizes are given selectively: once, few, many, or a class where the clone is expanded.

14 few TRBJ1-5 TRBD1 TRBV15 TGTGCCACCAGCAGAGATTCAGGGGGCGAGCCCCAGCATTTT CATSRDSGGEPQHF
15 - TRBJ2-2 TRBD2 TRBV6-4 TGTGCCAGCAGTTTCCTAGCGGGGATCACCGGGGAGCTGTTTTTT CASSFLAGITGELFF
16 few TRBJ1-6 - TRBV18 TGTGCCAGCTCACCACCGGGGGGCCCGTATAATTCACCCCTCCACTTT CASSPPGGPYNSPLHF
14 few TRBJ1-5 - TRBV19 TGTGCCGTAGATGAGGGAGGTAGCAATCAGCCCCAGCATTTT CAVDEGGSNQPQHF
14 - TRBJ2-5 - TRBV10-3 TGTGCCACCAGTGGGGGGGGCTTACAAGAGACCCAGTACTTC CATSGGGLQETQYF
14 many TRBJ2-2 TRBD1 TRBV3-1 TGTGCCAGCAGCCTACAGGGGCTGGGCGGGGAGCTGTTTTTT CASSLQGLGGELFF
14 - TRBJ2-3 - TRBV5-1 TGCGCCAGCTTTAACAGGGCGGTCACAGATACGCAGTATTTT CASFNRAVTDTQYF
14 - TRBJ2-7 TRBD2 TRBV5-5 TGTGCCAGCAGCTTGACACTAGCGGGAGATTGGCAGTACTTC CASSLTLAGDWQYF
15 few TRBJ1-4 - TRBV11-2 TGTGCCAGCAGCTTTGGTTTTAAGGGCGGTGAAAAACTGTTTTTT CASSFGFKGGEKLFF
15 few TRBJ2-5 - TRBV19 TGTGCCAGTAGTAGGGTGGGGGGCCATCAAGAGACCCAGTACTTC CASSRVGGHQETQYF
15 many TRBJ2-3 - TRBV6-1 TGTGCCAGCAGTGAATCGGCCGGCAACACAGATACGCAGTATTTT CASSESAGNTDTQYF